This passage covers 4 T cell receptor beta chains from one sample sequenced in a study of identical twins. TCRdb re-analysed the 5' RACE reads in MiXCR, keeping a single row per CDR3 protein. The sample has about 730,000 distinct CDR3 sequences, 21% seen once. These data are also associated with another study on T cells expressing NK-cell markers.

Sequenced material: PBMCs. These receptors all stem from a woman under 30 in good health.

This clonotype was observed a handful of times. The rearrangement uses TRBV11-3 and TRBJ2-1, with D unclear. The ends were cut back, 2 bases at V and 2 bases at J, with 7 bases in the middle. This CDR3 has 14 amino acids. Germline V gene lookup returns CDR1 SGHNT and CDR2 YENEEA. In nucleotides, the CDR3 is TGTGCCAGCAGCTTAAATTATGCCTACAATGAGCAGTTCTTC. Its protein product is CASSLNYAYNEQFF.

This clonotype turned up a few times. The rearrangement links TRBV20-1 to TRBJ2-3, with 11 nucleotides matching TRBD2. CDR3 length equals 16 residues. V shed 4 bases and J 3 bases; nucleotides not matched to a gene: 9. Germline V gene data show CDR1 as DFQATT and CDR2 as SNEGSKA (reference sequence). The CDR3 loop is CSATPTSGGRTDTQYF. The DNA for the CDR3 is TGCAGTGCTACACCAACTAGCGGGGGCCGTACAGATACGCAGTATTTT.

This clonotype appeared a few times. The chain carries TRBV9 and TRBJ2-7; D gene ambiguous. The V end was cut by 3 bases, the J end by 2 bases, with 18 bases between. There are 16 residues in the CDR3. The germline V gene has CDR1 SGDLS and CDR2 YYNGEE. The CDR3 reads CASSADRTALTYEQYF. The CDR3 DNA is TGTGCCAGCAGCGCCGATCGGACGGCTCTAACCTACGAGCAGTACTTC. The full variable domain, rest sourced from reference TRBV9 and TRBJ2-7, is DSGVTQTPKHLITATGQRVTLRCSPRSGDLSVYWYQQSLDQGLQFLIQYYNGEERAKGNILERFSAQQFPDLHSELNLSSLELGDSALYFCASSADRTALTYEQYFGPGTRLTVT.

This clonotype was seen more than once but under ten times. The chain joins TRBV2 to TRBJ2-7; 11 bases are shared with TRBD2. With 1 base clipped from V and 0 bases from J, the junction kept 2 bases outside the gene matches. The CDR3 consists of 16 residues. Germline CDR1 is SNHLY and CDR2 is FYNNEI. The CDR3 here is CASSEGLAGTSYEQYF. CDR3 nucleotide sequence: TGTGCCAGCAGTGAAGGACTAGCGGGAACCTCCTACGAGCAGTACTTC. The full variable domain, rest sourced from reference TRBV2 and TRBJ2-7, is EPEVTQTPSHQVTQMGQEVILRCVPISNHLYFYWYRQILGQKVEFLVSFYNNEISEKSEIFDDQFSVERPDGSNFTLKIRSTKLEDSAMYFCASSEGLAGTSYEQYFGPGTRLTVT.